The clone carrying this T cell receptor beta chain was counted ten times or more. Its antigen is unidentified. The data were obtained in a study of CD8 T cells in ankylosing spondylitis. Findings and limits, study-wide: CD8+ cells made up the disease-linked clones, which were relatively rare in peripheral blood. Some motif variants were previously reported in reactive arthritis synovial fluid and blood. Ankylosing spondylitis blood appeared to be characterized by a TCR beta motif of about 8 highly homologous variants. There was reportedly significant enrichment of clones that were disease-linked in matched ankylosing spondylitis synovial fluid.

Library preparation for TCR beta used quantitative 5'-RACE with molecular barcodes. TCRdb re-analysed the 5' RACE reads in MiXCR, keeping a single row per CDR3 protein. The data show 450,000 to 550,000 distinct CDR3 sequences, under 5.5% seen once. The clonotype comes from a male donor with ankylosing spondylitis. The sequencing input was blood, either unsorted or a sorted T cell fraction (not recorded which).

The CDR3 nucleotides read TGTGCCAGCAGTTTCGGGAATTCTGGGGCCAACGTCCTGACTTTC. Protein product: CASSFGNSGANVLTF. The chain couples TRBV28 to TRBJ2-6; D might be TRBD2 (5 bases). This CDR3 is built from 15 residues. CDR1 is MDHEN and CDR2 is SYDVKM in the germline V gene. Trimming took 3 bases from V and 1 from J, leaving 7 bases between them.